This TCR beta chain was sequenced in a study of T cells in women clearing cervical HPV infection. Turning to the study itself: No precancer developed; the control's incident HPV16 infection cleared within 12 months. With HLA typing for only a few women, HLA confounding remains possible.

This clone shows up as medium-sized by frequency. The read ends 3 residues shy of where the CDR3 ends; the end is completed using the germline J gene. Using immunoSEQ multiplex PCR, the repertoire was profiled, and TCRdb retains in-frame clones only, with some absent. This sample's table has fewer than 35,000 clones. Trimming left V 5 bases short and J 2 bases short, with 16 bases between. Germline CDR1 ENHRY, CDR2 SYGVKD. There are 16 residues in the CDR3. This clonotype originated in a woman between 18 and 69 years old with a cervical HPV16 infection that either progressed to CIN3+ or cleared (not recorded which). The J gene is TRBJ2-1, the V gene TRBV10-3; no firm D call. Sequencing was done on a sample of blood buffy coat. The sequenced CDR3 bases are TGTGCCATCAGTACGACTCACCCTACCGCCTACAATGAG. It yields the protein CAISTTHPTAYNE. The whole CDR3 sequence reads CAISTTHPTAYNEQFF.